This T cell receptor beta chain came from a study of shared clonotypes between healthy human individuals. General study findings and limits: The sharing of about 5.3% of naive CD4 clonotypes was seen across a handful of donors. Collection of samples was limited to blood; tissue repertoires likely differ.

A word on this clone: As yet, its antigen is unknown.

This CDR3 contains 16 residues. From germline, CDR1 is MRHNA and CDR2 SNTAGT. V was clipped by 4 bases and J by 0 bases, with 13 bases between them. Sequenced by immunoSEQ multiplex PCR; TCRdb stores in-frame clones only, minus some. The table has some 2.4 million clones, approximately 93% seen once. The chain links TRBV6-4 to TRBJ2-1; TRBD2 might be the D (7 bases). The TCR originated in a man between 18 and 35 years old in good health. Some clones in this sample may be carry-over from other donors' samples. Sequenced: naive CD4+ T cells from PBMCs. Described subset: CD45RA+ positively selected. The CDR3 protein is CASSGREGHSYNEQFF. The CDR3, as DNA: TGTGCCAGCAGTGGGAGGGAGGGACACTCCTACAATGAGCAGTTCTTC.